The rows below give T cell receptor beta chains drawn from one sample of a study of technical replicates of blood from a handful of donors. TCRdb keeps only in-frame clones here, not all; method: immunoSEQ multiplex PCR. The sample lists 75,000 or so clones; just under 95% were seen once. Sequencing was performed on T cells isolated from PBMCs. Receptor source: a human donor in good health. CDR3s include the opening cysteine and the closing phenylalanine or tryptophan. A D gene is named only where the DNA matches it firmly.

d_call,v_call,j_call,cdr3_nt,cdr3_aa
TRBD2,TRBV7-2,TRBJ2-5,TGTGCCAGCAGCTTAAACAGAGCGGGAGCAATCGGACAAGAGACCCAGTACTTC,CASSLNRAGAIGQETQYF
TRBD1,TRBV4-3,TRBJ1-5,TGCGCCAGCAGCCAGGATTTAGAAGGGACAGTTAGCAATCAGCCCCAGCATTTT,CASSQDLEGTVSNQPQHF
.,TRBV6-1,TRBJ2-4,TGTGCCAGCAGACAGGGGGGGAACATTCAGTACTTC,CASRQGGNIQYF
TRBD1,TRBV27,TRBJ2-7,TGTGCCAGCAGCCCTCTCCGGGACAGGGCTACCTACGAGCAGTACTTC,CASSPLRDRATYEQYF
.,TRBV7-9,TRBJ2-5,TGTGCCAGCAGCTTCGAGGGTGTGCAAGAGACCCAGTACTTC,CASSFEGVQETQYF
TRBD2,TRBV9,TRBJ2-5,TGTGCCAGCAGCGTAGTTCTAGCGGGAGTCGTCCGCATCGAGACCCAGTACTTC,CASSVVLAGVVRIETQYF
.,TRBV9,TRBJ2-1,TGTGCCAGCAGCACTGGAGGGCTCAATGAGCAGTTCTTC,CASSTGGLNEQFF
.,TRBV28,TRBJ1-3,TGTGCCAGCAGTTTACAGGGGCGAAACACCATATATTTT,CASSLQGRNTIYF
TRBD1,TRBV19,TRBJ1-4,TGTGCCATAGGGACAGAAGAAGAAAAACTGTTTTTT,CAIGTEEEKLFF
.,TRBV5-1,TRBJ1-1,TGCGCCAGCAGCTTGGATGTAGTTAACACTGAAGCTTTCTTT,CASSLDVVNTEAFF
TRBD1,TRBV29-1,TRBJ1-1,TGCAGCGTTCGACAGGGGGCTCTTGGTGAAGCTTTCTTT,CSVRQGALGEAFF
TRBD2,TRBV29-1,TRBJ2-2,TGCAGCGTTATAGCGGGAGGAGCCGGGGAGCTGTTTTTT,CSVIAGGAGELFF
.,TRBV27,TRBJ2-7,TGTGCCAGCAGTTTCGGCGGAAACTACGAGCAGTACTTC,CASSFGGNYEQYF
.,TRBV9,TRBJ2-3,TGTGCCAGCAGCCCTCCCCGGGAGCTAGAAGATACGCAGTATTTT,CASSPPRELEDTQYF
.,TRBV4-1,TRBJ1-4,TGCGCCAGCAGCCAAGTACAAGGGAGGAATGAAAAACTGTTTTTT,CASSQVQGRNEKLFF
TRBD1,TRBV28,TRBJ2-7,TGTGCCAGCAGTGGTTCGACAGGGATCATCCACGAGCAGTACTTC,CASSGSTGIIHEQYF
TRBD1,TRBV18,TRBJ2-2,TGTGCCAGCTCACCAAGGGGGCCGAACACCGGGGAGCTGTTTTTT,CASSPRGPNTGELFF
.,TRBV27,TRBJ2-5,TGTGCCAGCAGGGAGCAAGAGACCCAGTACTTC,CASREQETQYF
TRBD1,TRBV9,TRBJ2-4,TGTGCCAGCAGCGTGAGGGGACAGGGTGGAGACATTCAGTACTTC,CASSVRGQGGDIQYF
TRBD1,TRBV5-1,TRBJ1-4,TGCGCCAGCAGCTCGACAGGGGGCAATAATGAAAAACTGTTTTTT,CASSSTGGNNEKLFF
TRBD2,TRBV29-1,TRBJ2-7,TGCAGCGGCGGGACTAGCACTTACGAGCAGTACTTC,CSGGTSTYEQYF
TRBD1,TRBV6-1,TRBJ2-3,TGTGCCAGCAGTGTAACAGGGGGCTCGGCAGATACGCAGTATTTT,CASSVTGGSADTQYF
TRBD2,TRBV4-2,TRBJ2-1,TGTGCCAGCAGCCTAAATGGGGGAGGGGATTACAATGAGCAGTTCTTC,CASSLNGGGDYNEQFF